This entry lists 31 T cell receptor beta chains sequenced from one sample in a study of cytomegalovirus exposure and HLA in healthy donors. The table came from immunoSEQ multiplex PCR; TCRdb's copy has only in-frame clones and leaves some out. In the table there are about 260,000 clones, about 92% of which are singletons. The source material was PBMCs. The receptors shown here come from a woman under 40 in good health and CMV-seronegative.

The table lists this clone with a count of one. The chain has TRBV19 and TRBJ2-7, with D possibly matching TRBD1 (5 bases). The V end lost 3 bases, the J end lost 2 bases, and 11 bases lay between the germline ends. The CDR3 totals 14 residues. Germline CDR1 reads LNHDA; CDR2 reads SQIVND (reference sequence). The CDR3 here is CASSIPGSAYEQYF. CDR3 nucleotides: TGTGCCAGTAGTATTCCAGGGTCCGCCTACGAGCAGTACTTC.

J is TRBJ2-3 and V is TRBV11-3; D remains ambiguous. The germline V and J ends were trimmed by 6 bases and 2 bases, with 9 bases remaining between them. Germline V gene sequence: CDR1 SGHNT, CDR2 YENEEA. The CDR3 loop spans 13 amino acids. DNA of the CDR3: TGTGCCAGCAGGTCCCGAAACACAGATACGCAGTATTTT. It translates to CASRSRNTDTQYF.

The chain links TRBV28 to TRBJ1-4; 9 positions agree with TRBD1. Trimming took 4 bases from V and 10 from J; bases not matched to a gene: 7. Germline V gives CDR1 MDHEN, CDR2 SYDVKM. The CDR3 has 14 amino acids. The CDR3 here is CASSSLGQGGKLFF. The CDR3 coding sequence is TGTGCCAGCAGTTCACTGGGACAGGGCGGAAAACTGTTTTTT.

The V call is TRBV6-6, the J call TRBJ1-5; D is undetermined. The CDR3 has 12 residues. CDR1 and CDR2 (germline): MNHNY, SVGAGI (reference sequence). V was trimmed by 6 bases and J by 7 bases, leaving 10 bases between them. CDR3 region: CASRLYGQPQHF. CDR3 coding DNA: TGTGCCAGCAGGCTGTACGGCCAGCCCCAGCATTTT.

Only a few counts were recorded for this clone. V usage is TRBV18 and J usage is TRBJ2-7, with D unresolved. Germline values: CDR1 KGHSH, CDR2 LQKENI. The CDR3 covers 14 residues. Trimming took 3 bases from V and 0 from J, leaving 9 bases between them. CDR3 bases: TGTGCCAGCTCACCGGACCAGAGCTCCTACGAGCAGTACTTC. This gives the protein CASSPDQSSYEQYF.

The chain carries TRBV6-6 and TRBJ2-5; tentatively, D is TRBD1 or TRBD2 (6 bases each). Trimming removed 4 bases at V and 4 bases at J, with 16 bases between. The length of the CDR3 is 15 residues. CDR1 is MNHNY and CDR2 is SVGAGI in the germline V gene (reference sequence). CDR3 DNA: TGTGCCAGCAGTTCGCCTCAGGGGCGGGGAGAGACCCAGTACTTC. It codes for CASSSPQGRGETQYF.

This chain connects TRBV19 to TRBJ2-7, with D uncertain. The CDR3 consists of 13 residues. CDR1 is LNHDA, CDR2 SQIVND, per germline (reference sequence). Trimming shortened V by 2 bases and J by 0 bases, and 5 bases separated the two germline ends. Here the CDR3 reads CASSITGSYEQYF. The CDR3 DNA follows: TGTGCCAGTAGTATAACGGGCTCCTACGAGCAGTACTTC.

This rearrangement joins TRBV7-9 to TRBJ2-7; D may be TRBD1 or TRBD2 (5 bases each). The CDR3 spans 18 residues. Germline assignment: CDR1 SEHNR and CDR2 FQNEAQ (reference sequence). Trimming removed 5 bases at V and 2 bases at J, with 25 bases between. CDR3 amino acids: CASSLSLSRDKGPYEQYF. The CDR3 region has the DNA TGTGCCAGCAGCCTAAGCTTGTCCCGGGATAAGGGACCCTACGAGCAGTACTTC.

The V and J genes are TRBV28 and TRBJ2-7; perhaps TRBD2 as D (6 bases). CDR1 and CDR2 (germline): MDHEN, SYDVKM. Between the trimmed V and J ends, which lost 5 bases and 3 bases, there was a span of 11 bases. The CDR3 has 13 amino acids. The CDR3 protein is CASSAGTRYEQYF. CDR3 nucleotide sequence: TGTGCCAGCAGTGCGGGGACCCGCTACGAGCAGTACTTC.

J is TRBJ2-1 and V is TRBV28, with D hard to call. CDR1 is MDHEN, CDR2 SYDVKM, per germline. Trimming stripped 8 bases from V and 4 bases from J, with 24 bases between. This CDR3 has 17 residues. The CDR3 sequence is CASSEILPDRLYNEQFF. The CDR3 DNA follows: TGTGCCAGCTCCGAGATCCTCCCGGACCGACTTTACAATGAGCAGTTCTTC. Filled out from reference TRBV28 and TRBJ2-1, the complete variable domain reads DVKVTQSSRYLVKRTGEKVFLECVQDMDHENMFWYRQDPGLGLRLIYFSYDVKMKEKGDIPEGYSVSREKKERFSLILESASTNQTSMYLCASSEILPDRLYNEQFFGPGTRLTVL.

In its sample, this clone was seen once. The chain uses TRBV27 and TRBJ2-7, with D tentatively TRBD1 (6 bases). V was pared by 5 bases and J by 8 bases, with 19 bases between. Per germline, CDR1 MNHEY and CDR2 SMNVEV (reference sequence). The CDR3 totals 14 residues. The CDR3 spells CASSPTGPLVKQYF. DNA for the CDR3: TGTGCCAGCAGTCCGACAGGTCCATTGGTCAAGCAGTACTTC.

CDR3 residues: CASSLLNSDGYTF. CDR3 DNA sequence: TGTGCCAGTAGTCTGCTGAACAGCGATGGCTACACCTTC. The V call is TRBV19, the J call TRBJ1-2, with D hard to call. CDR3 length equals 13 residues. CDR1 is LNHDA and CDR2 is SQIVND in the germline V gene (reference sequence). Trimming removed 5 bases from V and 6 bases from J, with 13 bases in between.

J is TRBJ2-1 and V is TRBV11-2; no firm D call. CDR3 length: 14 amino acids. CDR1 SGHAT and CDR2 FQNNGV come from the germline V gene. V lost 2 bases and J lost 8, with 13 bases in between. This CDR3 is CASSLLDPGDEQFF. The DNA for the CDR3 is TGTGCCAGCAGCTTACTAGATCCCGGAGATGAGCAGTTCTTC.

The gene calls are TRBV14 and TRBJ2-5, with a tentative D call TRBD2 (6 bases). Germline values: CDR1 SGHDN, CDR2 FVKESK. Deletions cut 3 bases from V and 5 bases from J, with 13 bases between. CDR3 length: 14 amino acids. The DNA of the CDR3 is TGTGCCAGCAGCCATAAGCGGGCGGGGGAGACCCAGTACTTC. This gives the protein CASSHKRAGETQYF.

The chain carries TRBV9 and TRBJ2-1; tentatively, D is TRBD1 (6 bases). The germline V gene has CDR1 SGDLS and CDR2 YYNGEE. V lost 3 bases and J 7 bases, leaving 8 bases between the germline ends. CDR3 length: 12 amino acids. CDR3 amino acids: CASSDRVNEQFF. DNA for the CDR3: TGTGCCAGCAGCGACAGGGTTAATGAGCAGTTCTTC.

The rearrangement uses TRBV28 and TRBJ2-7, with 7 bases lining up with TRBD2. Trimming cost V 3 bases and J 4 bases; bases outside gene matches: 9. The CDR3 consists of 15 residues. The germline CDR1 and CDR2 sequences are MDHEN and SYDVKM. This chain's CDR3 is CASSFNPGLLYEQYF. The CDR3 coding sequence is TGTGCCAGCAGTTTCAATCCGGGACTATTATACGAGCAGTACTTC.

J is TRBJ1-1 and V is TRBV28; no definite D call. Germline V CDR1 and CDR2: MDHEN, SYDVKM. Trimming left V 4 bases short and J 0 bases short, with 12 bases between. The CDR3 is 15 residues long. In nucleotides, the CDR3 is TGTGCCAGCAGTTCGGCGCCTGGGGTGAACACTGAAGCTTTCTTT. It specifies CASSSAPGVNTEAFF.

This chain joins TRBV5-6 and TRBJ1-1; D call uncertain. The CDR3 sequence is 14 residues long. V was clipped by 1 base and J by 7 bases, with 14 bases between them. From germline, CDR1 is SGHDT and CDR2 YYEEEE. In nucleotides, the CDR3 is TGTGCCAGCAGCTTGTTAGGGAGGGTCGTTGAAGCTTTCTTT. Its translation is CASSLLGRVVEAFF.

The rearrangement joins TRBV27 to TRBJ2-3, with D perhaps TRBD1 or TRBD2 (5 bases each). The V and J ends lost 2 bases and 5 bases respectively, with 11 bases between them. The germline V gene encodes CDR1 MNHEY and CDR2 SMNVEV (reference sequence). The CDR3 extends over 14 amino acids. The CDR3 region has the DNA TGTGCCAGCAGTTTAGGGGACGTAAGAGATACGCAGTATTTT. Residues: CASSLGDVRDTQYF.

CDR3 bases: TGTGCCAGTACTCTGACAGGGTCGTCCTACGAGCAGTACTTC. The encoded protein is CASTLTGSSYEQYF. V is TRBV19 and J is TRBJ2-7; 7 positions agree with TRBD1. The CDR3 contains 14 residues. Germline trimming cut 7 bases from V and 1 base from J; bases unmatched to any gene: 7. Germline CDR1 LNHDA, CDR2 SQIVND (reference sequence).

The chain uses TRBV6-5 and TRBJ2-5, with a weak D call TRBD2 (5 bases). Germline V CDR1 and CDR2: MNHEY, SVGAGI. With 4 bases removed from V and 1 base from J, the gap between germline ends came to 13 bases. This CDR3 region has 15 residues. The CDR3 nucleotides are TGTGCCAGCAGTTCGGGCGACTACCTCCAAGAGACCCAGTACTTC. Protein product: CASSSGDYLQETQYF.

The V and J genes are TRBV7-3 and TRBJ2-7; TRBD2 matches at 13 bases. V lost 6 bases to trimming and J lost 1 base; unmatched junction nucleotides: 3. Germline CDR1 is SGHTA and CDR2 is FQGTGA. There are 15 residues in the CDR3. The CDR3 region is CASRLAGGPSYEQYF. DNA for the CDR3: TGTGCCAGCAGACTAGCGGGAGGGCCTTCCTACGAGCAGTACTTC.

The DNA of the CDR3 is TGTGCCAGCAGCTTAGGTCCGGGCAAGAACACTGAAGCTTTCTTT. Protein product: CASSLGPGKNTEAFF. The chain links TRBV11-3 to TRBJ1-1; no clear D gene. Germline V lookup: CDR1 SGHNT, CDR2 YENEEA. Trimming cost V 1 base and J 1 base, with 10 bases left between them. The CDR3 extends over 15 amino acids.

A single count supports this clone. The rearrangement links TRBV20-1 to TRBJ1-1; no reliable D call. CDR1 and CDR2 (germline): DFQATT, SNEGSKA (reference sequence). The CDR3 runs to 9 residues. V lost 3 bases and J 5 bases, leaving 1 base between the germline ends. The CDR3 DNA reads as TGCAGTGCTAGTACTGAAGCTTTCTTT. It codes for CSASTEAFF.

The chain carries TRBV27 and TRBJ2-7; 11 bases are shared with TRBD1. V trimming: 6 bases; J trimming: 7 bases; junction bases outside the gene matches: 8. This CDR3 is built from 14 residues. The germline gives CDR1 MNHEY, CDR2 SMNVEV (reference sequence). The CDR3 spells CASSPGQGAGEQYF. The CDR3 DNA is TGTGCCAGCAGCCCCGGACAGGGGGCTGGGGAGCAGTACTTC.

The rearrangement joins TRBV29-1 to TRBJ1-2; D unclear. The CDR3 runs to 12 residues. Germline V gene lookup returns CDR1 SQVTM and CDR2 ANQGSEA. Trimming shortened V by 4 bases and J by 8 bases, and 14 bases separated the two germline ends. The CDR3 DNA follows: TGCAGCGTTGTACTAGGGCAGAGAGGCTACACCTTC. It yields the protein CSVVLGQRGYTF.

The genes are TRBV6-5 and TRBJ2-5; TRBD2 agrees at 11 bases. The trim removed 4 bases at V and 4 bases at J, leaving 8 bases unmatched. Germline V gene lookup returns CDR1 MNHEY and CDR2 SVGAGI. The CDR3 covers 16 residues. CDR3 DNA sequence: TGTGCCAGCAGTTTGCGACTAGCGGGACGGAGAGAGACCCAGTACTTC. This codes for CASSLRLAGRRETQYF.

V usage is TRBV4-3 and J usage is TRBJ2-7; 14 positions match TRBD2. V was clipped by 4 bases and J by 3 bases; unmatched bases: 8. The CDR3 loop spans 17 amino acids. In germline, CDR1 is LGHNA, CDR2 YSLEER. The CDR3 nucleotides read TGCGCCAGCAGCCCTGGTCCCGGGACTAGCGGGGGCTACGAGCAGTACTTC. Protein sequence: CASSPGPGTSGGYEQYF.

V and J are TRBV7-6 and TRBJ2-7; perhaps TRBD2 as D (5 bases). Germline-derived CDR1 and CDR2 are SGHVS and FNYEAQ. The CDR3 loop spans 17 amino acids. Trimming pared 2 bases from V and 3 bases from J, leaving 20 bases between. This CDR3 reads CASSLRSTTAGVYEQYF. The CDR3 region has the DNA TGTGCCAGCAGCTTACGCTCGACTACGGCGGGTGTCTACGAGCAGTACTTC. Variable domain in full (rest from reference TRBV7-6 and TRBJ2-7): GAGVSQSPRYKVTKRGQDVALRCDPISGHVSLYWYRQALGQGPEFLTYFNYEAQQDKSGLPNDRFSAERPEGSISTLTIQRTEQRDSAMYRCASSLRSTTAGVYEQYFGPGTRLTVT.

This chain joins TRBV20-1 and TRBJ1-1, with 7 bases aligning to TRBD1. Germline assignment: CDR1 DFQATT and CDR2 SNEGSKA (reference sequence). This CDR3 is built from 11 residues. Losses at the gene ends were 3 bases for V and 8 bases for J; bases not matched to a gene: 3. This CDR3 is CSASGDREAFF. The DNA of the CDR3 is TGCAGTGCTAGTGGGGACAGAGAAGCTTTCTTT.

The chain carries TRBV7-9 and TRBJ2-1, with 9 bases matching TRBD2. After removal of 4 bases from V and 4 bases from J, the junction contained 8 bases not matched to a gene. This CDR3 is built from 16 residues. CDR1 and CDR2 from the germline V gene are SEHNR and FQNEAQ (reference sequence). CDR3 amino acids: CASSSTLAGLYNEQFF. DNA for the CDR3: TGTGCCAGCAGCTCAACCCTAGCGGGGCTATACAATGAGCAGTTCTTC.